Here is one T cell receptor beta chain with its context. These data originate in a study of blood T cell repertoires in COVID-19. Study at large: There were acute and convalescent COVID-19 samples, and they came from the United States, Italy and Spain. PBMCs, B-cell-depleted T cells, or T cells were the source of the cDNA or gDNA that made up the material.

Per germline, CDR1 SNHLY and CDR2 FYNNEI. The CDR3 has 12 amino acids. V was pared by 11 bases and J by 1 base, with 11 bases between. Patients from Seattle were sampled longitudinally, starting during active infection. As processed by the authors: Estimation of nucleated cell counts was performed using reference gene primer amplification. Here immunoSEQ multiplex PCR was the method, and the copy in TCRdb shows in-frame clones only, minus some. For V, J and clone size, that table is used; D and trimming come from the DNA. The sample includes around 60,000 clones, about two thirds of them seen just once.

Sequencing input: peripheral blood. The rearrangement links TRBV2 to TRBJ1-1, with unresolved D. The clonotype was recovered from a woman aged 70 to 79 with COVID-19, enrolled during active disease. Here the CDR3 reads CAGRTGNTEAFF. CDR3 nucleotides: TGTGCCGGGAGGACCGGGAACACTGAAGCTTTCTTT.